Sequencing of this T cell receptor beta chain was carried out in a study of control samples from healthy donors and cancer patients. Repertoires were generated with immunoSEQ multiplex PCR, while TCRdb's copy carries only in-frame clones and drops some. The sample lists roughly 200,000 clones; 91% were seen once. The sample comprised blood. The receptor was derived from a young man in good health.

The CDR3 protein is CASSQAGNTGELFF. The CDR3 DNA reads TGCGCCAGCAGCCAAGCGGGGAACACCGGGGAGCTGTTTTTT. The rearrangement joins TRBV4-1 to TRBJ2-2, with no clear D. CDR1 is MGHRA, CDR2 YSYEKL, per germline. The V gene lost 1 base and the J gene lost 1 base, with 4 bases spanning the gap. This CDR3 spans 14 amino acids.